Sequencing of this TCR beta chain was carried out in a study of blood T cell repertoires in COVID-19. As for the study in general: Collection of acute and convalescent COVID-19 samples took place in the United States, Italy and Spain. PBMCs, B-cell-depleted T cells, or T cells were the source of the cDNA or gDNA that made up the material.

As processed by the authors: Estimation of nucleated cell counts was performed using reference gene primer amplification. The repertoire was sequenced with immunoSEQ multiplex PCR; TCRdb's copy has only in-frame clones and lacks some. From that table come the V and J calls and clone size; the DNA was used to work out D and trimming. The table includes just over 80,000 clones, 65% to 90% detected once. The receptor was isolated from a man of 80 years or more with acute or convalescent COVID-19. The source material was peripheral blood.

CDR3 in amino acids: CAWRGAGGGQPQHF. CDR3 sequence (DNA): TGTGCCTGGAGGGGGGCGGGAGGAGGACAGCCCCAGCATTTT. The rearrangement links TRBV30 to TRBJ1-5; D might be TRBD1 (6 bases). The V end lost 3 bases, the J end lost 7 bases, and 16 bases lay between the germline ends. CDR3 length: 14 amino acids. Germline-derived CDR1 and CDR2 are GTSNPN and SVGIG (reference sequence).